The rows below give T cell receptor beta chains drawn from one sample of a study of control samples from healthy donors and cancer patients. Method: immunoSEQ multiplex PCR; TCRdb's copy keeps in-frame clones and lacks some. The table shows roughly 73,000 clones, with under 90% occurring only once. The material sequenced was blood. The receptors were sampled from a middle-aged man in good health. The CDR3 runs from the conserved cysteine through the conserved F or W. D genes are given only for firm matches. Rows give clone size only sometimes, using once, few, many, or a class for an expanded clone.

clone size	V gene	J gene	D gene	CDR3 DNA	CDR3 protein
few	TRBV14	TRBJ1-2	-	TGTGCCAGCAGCCAAGGACTTGGGTTTGAATCAGGCTACACCTTC	CASSQGLGFESGYTF
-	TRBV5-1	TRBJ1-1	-	TGCGCCAGCAGCTTGGACAAGACGAACACTGAAGCTTTCTTT	CASSLDKTNTEAFF
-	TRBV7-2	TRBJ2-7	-	TGTGCCAGCCGGAACAAAGGGGGTTACGAGCAGTACTTC	CASRNKGGYEQYF
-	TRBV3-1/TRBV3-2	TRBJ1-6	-	TGTGCCAGCAGCCAACCTTGGGGACAAGCCAAAAATTCACCCCTCCACTTT	CASSQPWGQAKNSPLHF
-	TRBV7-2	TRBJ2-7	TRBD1	TGTGCCAGACTAGGGGGCCCGAGGGAGCAGTACTTC	CARLGGPREQYF
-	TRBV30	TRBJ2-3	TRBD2	TGTGCCTGCCTCCGGGCGGGAGGCGCCGGACCGCAGTATTTT	CACLRAGGAGPQYF
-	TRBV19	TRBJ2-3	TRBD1	TGTGCCAGTAGTATAATGACAGGGAGCACAGATACGCAGTATTTT	CASSIMTGSTDTQYF
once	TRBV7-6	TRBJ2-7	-	TGTGCCAGCAGCTTAGTTCCTGGGGACTACGAGCAGTACTTC	CASSLVPGDYEQYF
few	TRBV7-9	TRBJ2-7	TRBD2	TGTGCCAGCAGCTTAGAAGGGACTAGCGGCTACGAGCAGTACTTC	CASSLEGTSGYEQYF
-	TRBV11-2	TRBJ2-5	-	TGTGCCAGCAGCTTGCTCGGGAGTGGTAGGGAGACCCAGTACTTC	CASSLLGSGRETQYF
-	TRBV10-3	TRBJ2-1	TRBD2	TGTGCCATCAGTGCCCGTCTAGCGGGAGGTTCCTACAATGAGCAGTTCTTC	CAISARLAGGSYNEQFF
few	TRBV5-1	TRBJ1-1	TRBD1	TGCGCCAGCAGCTTGGGTCAGGGGGGCAACACTGAAGCTTTCTTT	CASSLGQGGNTEAFF
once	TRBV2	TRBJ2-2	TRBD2	TGTGCCAGCAGAGCGACTAGCGGGGTGACCGGGGAGCTGTTTTTT	CASRATSGVTGELFF
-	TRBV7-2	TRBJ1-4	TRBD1	TGTGCCAGCAGCTTAGTAGTACAGGGGGCGGGAACTAATGAAAAACTGTTTTTT	CASSLVVQGAGTNEKLFF
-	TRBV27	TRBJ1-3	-	TGTGCCAGCCCCATGGCACGAAACACCATATATTTT	CASPMARNTIYF
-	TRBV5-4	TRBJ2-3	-	TGTGCCAGCAGCTTTTCCCCGAACACAGATACGCAGTATTTT	CASSFSPNTDTQYF
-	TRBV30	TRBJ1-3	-	TGTGCCTGGAATAAGGGGTGGGAAAGAAACACCATATATTTT	CAWNKGWERNTIYF
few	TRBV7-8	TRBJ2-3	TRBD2	TGTGCCAGCAGCTCACTAAGAAGGGGACTAGCGGGGACTAGCACAGATACGCAGTATTTT	CASSSLRRGLAGTSTDTQYF
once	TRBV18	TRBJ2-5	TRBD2	TGTGCCAGCTCACCGTTACTAGCGGGGGGCCAAGAGACCCAGTACTTC	CASSPLLAGGQETQYF
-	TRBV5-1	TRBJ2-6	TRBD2	TGCGCCAGCAGCAGGACAGTGGTGGCGGGAGGGTCTGGGGCCAACGTCCTGACTTTC	CASSRTVVAGGSGANVLTF
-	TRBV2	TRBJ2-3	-	TGTGCCAGCAGTGAAGTCCGGAGCACAGATACGCAGTATTTT	CASSEVRSTDTQYF
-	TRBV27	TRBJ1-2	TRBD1	TGTGCCAGCAGTATAGGGACAGGGGGCTATGGCTACACCTTC	CASSIGTGGYGYTF
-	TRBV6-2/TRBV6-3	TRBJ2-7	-	TGTGCCAGCAGTTACACAACAGTCTACGAGCAGTACTTC	CASSYTTVYEQYF
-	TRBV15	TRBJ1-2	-	TGTGCCACCAGCAGAGATCGAGTCAGGGCGTCGGATGGCTACACCTTC	CATSRDRVRASDGYTF
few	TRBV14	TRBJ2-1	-	TGTGCCAGCAGCCAAGATCTTCGTAAGCAGTTCTTC	CASSQDLRKQFF